This TCR beta chain was recorded in a study of shared clonotypes between healthy human individuals. TCRdb keeps only in-frame clones here, not all; method: immunoSEQ multiplex PCR. Among roughly 2.6 million clones listed, roughly 92% were seen once. General study results and limits: The sampled material consisted only of blood, and tissue repertoires are likely to differ.

This CDR3 spans 15 amino acids. The germline CDR1 and CDR2 sequences are SGHRS and YFSETQ. V lost 0 bases, J lost 3 bases, and 6 bases stayed unmatched. This clone appeared a single time. The target antigen is unknown. The chain couples TRBV5-1 to TRBJ2-7, with TRBD1 matching over 7 bases. The sequenced sample consisted of naive CD4+ T cells sorted from blood. Stated subset: CD45RA+ positively selected. The sequence came from a man between 18 and 35 years old in good health. CDR3 loop: CASSLATGVYYEQYF. DNA for the CDR3: TGCGCCAGCAGCTTGGCTACAGGGGTGTACTACGAGCAGTACTTC.